Following are 15 T cell receptor beta chains from one sample sequenced in a study of OX40 agonist ivuxolimab in advanced cancers. Sequenced by immunoSEQ multiplex PCR; TCRdb stores in-frame clones only, minus some. The data contain about 19,000 clones, 65% to 85% of them singletons. The sequenced sample was CD4+ or CD8+ T cells sorted from blood, obtained in a trial of the OX40 agonist ivuxolimab. The receptors derive from an adult with an advanced solid tumor such as melanoma, head and neck, liver or kidney cancer.

This clone is labeled medium-sized (0.01 to 0.1%). The V and J genes are TRBV28 and TRBJ2-7; D is perhaps TRBD1 (6 bases). Between the trimmed V and J ends, which lost 2 bases and 2 bases, there was a span of 10 bases. CDR1 MDHEN and CDR2 SYDVKM come from the germline V gene. CDR3 length: 14 amino acids. CDR3 sequence (DNA): TGTGCCAGCAGTTTAACGCAGGGGACCTACGAGCAGTACTTC. The encoded protein is CASSLTQGTYEQYF.

The V call is TRBV30, the J call TRBJ2-1; weak D call: TRBD2 (6 bases). The CDR3 has 13 residues. V lost 1 base and J lost 5, with 9 bases in between. The germline gives CDR1 GTSNPN, CDR2 SVGIG (reference sequence). The CDR3 reads CAWSGGNNNEQFF. The CDR3 bases are TGTGCCTGGAGTGGCGGGAACAACAATGAGCAGTTCTTC.

The chain is built from TRBV7-9 and TRBJ2-7, with 7 positions matching TRBD2. Germline values: CDR1 SEHNR, CDR2 FQNEAQ (reference sequence). The CDR3 is 19 residues long. Germline trimming cut 2 bases from V and 3 bases from J; bases unmatched to any gene: 19. CDR3 loop: CASSLPGAADLRGSYEQYF. In nucleotides, the CDR3 is TGTGCCAGCAGCTTACCCGGGGCAGCGGATCTTCGCGGGAGCTACGAGCAGTACTTC.

The V and J genes are TRBV10-2 and TRBJ2-6; no definite D call. The CDR3 consists of 18 residues. Trimming removed 5 bases at V and 5 bases at J, with 22 bases between. Germline lookup yields CDR1 WSHSY and CDR2 SAAADI. The CDR3 coding sequence is TGCGCCAGCAGTCAAGGTAGCACTCAACAAAGTCGGGCCAACGTCCTGACTTTC. Translating it yields CASSQGSTQQSRANVLTF.

The V call is TRBV4-3, the J call TRBJ2-1, with 8 bases lining up with TRBD1. V lost 6 bases to trimming and J lost 1 base; unmatched junction nucleotides: 5. Germline loops: CDR1 LGHNA, CDR2 YSLEER. The CDR3 length is 15 residues. Written as DNA, the CDR3 is TGCGCCAGCAGTCTTGACAGGGGTTCCTACAATGAGCAGTTCTTC. Translation gives CASSLDRGSYNEQFF.

This chain uses TRBV7-6 with TRBJ2-2; 10 nucleotides line up with TRBD1. With 3 bases clipped from V and 6 bases from J, the junction kept 4 bases outside the gene matches. Germline CDR1 is SGHVS and CDR2 is FNYEAQ. The CDR3 runs to 15 residues. CDR3 in amino acids: CASSLGQGPAGELFF. For the CDR3, the DNA is TGTGCCAGCAGCTTGGGACAGGGGCCCGCCGGGGAGCTGTTTTTT.

The rearrangement joins TRBV27 to TRBJ2-2; 9 bases are shared with TRBD2. The CDR3 contains 15 residues. Per germline, CDR1 MNHEY and CDR2 SMNVEV (reference sequence). With 1 base clipped from V and 8 bases from J, the junction kept 5 bases outside the gene matches. CDR3 sequence: CASSLWFSGSGELFF. The CDR3 region has the DNA TGTGCCAGCAGTTTATGGTTTAGCGGGAGTGGGGAGCTGTTTTTT.

This chain joins TRBV7-9 and TRBJ1-1, with D possibly matching TRBD1 (5 bases). The ends were cut back, 1 base at V and 1 base at J, with 10 bases in the middle. Germline V CDR1 and CDR2: SEHNR, FQNEAQ (reference sequence). The CDR3 length is 15 residues. CDR3 DNA sequence: TGTGCCAGCAGCTTAGGGGGGGAGGCGAACACTGAAGCTTTCTTT. Translating it yields CASSLGGEANTEAFF.

This clone occurred a few times. The chain links TRBV10-2 to TRBJ2-3, with TRBD2 matching 10 bases. The CDR3 covers 15 residues. The germline gives CDR1 WSHSY, CDR2 SAAADI. V lost 2 bases to trimming and J lost 5 bases; unmatched junction nucleotides: 4. In nucleotides, the CDR3 is TGCGCCAGCAGTGAGCCGCTAGCGGGAGAAGATACGCAGTATTTT. Protein: CASSEPLAGEDTQYF.

The V and J genes are TRBV4-3 and TRBJ2-7; 8 nucleotides line up with TRBD2. Germline values: CDR1 LGHNA, CDR2 YSLEER. The CDR3 has 14 residues. V shed 0 bases and J 2 bases; nucleotides not matched to a gene: 0. The CDR3 region is CASSQEGLAYEQYF. In DNA form, the CDR3 reads TGCGCCAGCAGCCAAGAGGGACTAGCCTACGAGCAGTACTTC.

This rearrangement joins TRBV2 to TRBJ2-1; D remains ambiguous. CDR3 size: 15 residues. Germline V gene lookup returns CDR1 SNHLY and CDR2 FYNNEI. The V end was cut by 4 bases, the J end by 0 bases, with 10 bases between. The CDR3 loop reads CASSAAVISYNEQFF. The CDR3 region has the DNA TGTGCCAGCAGTGCTGCTGTGATCTCCTACAATGAGCAGTTCTTC.

V gene TRBV18 combines with J gene TRBJ1-2, with D uncertain. The CDR3 totals 15 residues. V lost 2 bases to trimming and J lost 5 bases, with 15 bases between them. Germline-derived CDR1 and CDR2 are KGHSH and LQKENI. The CDR3, as DNA: TGTGCCAGCTCACCAGGGTTCAGGCCAGTATATGGCTACACCTTC. It translates to CASSPGFRPVYGYTF.

The V gene is TRBV4-2, the J gene TRBJ2-3; 9 bases are shared with TRBD2. After removal of 1 base from V and 6 bases from J, the junction contained 11 bases not matched to a gene. Germline V gene lookup returns CDR1 LGHNA and CDR2 YNFKEQ. The CDR3 sequence is 17 residues long. CDR3 bases: TGTGCCAGCAGCCAAGTCGGGGGCGGGAGGGCCGCGGATACGCAGTATTTT. The encoded protein is CASSQVGGGRAADTQYF.

In DNA form, the CDR3 reads TGTGCCAGTAGTATAGGGGCGGGAGGCACCTACGAGCAGTACTTC. It is translated as CASSIGAGGTYEQYF. The V gene is TRBV19, the J gene TRBJ2-7, with 8 bases identical to TRBD2. V shed 1 base, J shed 2 bases, and the junction held 4 bases outside the gene matches. CDR3 length equals 15 residues. The germline V gene has CDR1 LNHDA and CDR2 SQIVND (reference sequence).

The chain employs TRBV9 and TRBJ2-7, with 8 bases aligning to TRBD1. Per germline, CDR1 SGDLS and CDR2 YYNGEE. The CDR3 spans 16 residues. The J segment lost 0 bases and the V segment lost 2 bases, leaving 7 bases of the junction unmatched. The CDR3 bases are TGTGCCAGCAGCGTGTCTCTGGGGACAGGCTCCTACGAGCAGTACTTC. Protein sequence: CASSVSLGTGSYEQYF. Full variable domain (missing parts from reference TRBV9 and TRBJ2-7): DSGVTQTPKHLITATGQRVTLRCSPRSGDLSVYWYQQSLDQGLQFLIQYYNGEERAKGNILERFSAQQFPDLHSELNLSSLELGDSALYFCASSVSLGTGSYEQYFGPGTRLTVT.